Included here is one T cell receptor (beta chain) sequence, with context. Its antigen is unidentified. Approximately 10^5 TCR templates underwent assay in every sample. The assay was immunoSEQ multiplex PCR, and TCRdb's table has in-frame clones only and misses some. The profile shows about 94,000 clones, approximately 95% of them singletons. With 0 bases removed from V and 7 bases from J, the gap between germline ends came to 10 bases. From germline, CDR1 is LNHNV and CDR2 YYDKDF (reference sequence). This CDR3 spans 13 amino acids. This sample was taken from a study of siplizumab effects on memory and regulatory T cells. Study-wide results and limits: With siplizumab, Treg-derived clones averaged about 69% of mappable alloreactive CD4+ clones, versus 25% to 30% in controls.

V is TRBV15 and J is TRBJ2-7, with D possibly TRBD1 on 5 matching bases. The receptor's source is a human donor in good health. The sequenced sample was non-Treg CD4+ T cells sorted from blood. The CDR3: CATSRENRQEQYF. CDR3 coding DNA: TGTGCCACCAGCAGAGAGAATCGACAGGAGCAGTACTTC. Variable domain in full (rest from reference TRBV15 and TRBJ2-7): DAMVIQNPRYQVTQFGKPVTLSCSQTLNHNVMYWYQQKSSQAPKLLFHYYDKDFNNEADTPDNFQSRRPNTSFCFLDIRSPGLGDTAMYLCATSRENRQEQYFGPGTRLTVT.